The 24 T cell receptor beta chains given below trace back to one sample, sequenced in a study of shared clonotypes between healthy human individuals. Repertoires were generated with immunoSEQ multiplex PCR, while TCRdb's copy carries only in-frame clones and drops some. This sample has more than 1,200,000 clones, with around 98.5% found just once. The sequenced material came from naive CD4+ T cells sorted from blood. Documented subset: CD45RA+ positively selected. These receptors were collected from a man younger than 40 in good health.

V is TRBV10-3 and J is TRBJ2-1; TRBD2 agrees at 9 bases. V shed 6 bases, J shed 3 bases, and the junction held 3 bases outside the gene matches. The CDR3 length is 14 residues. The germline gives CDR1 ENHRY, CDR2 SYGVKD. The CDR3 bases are TGTGCCATCAGGCGGACTAGCGACTACAATGAGCAGTTCTTC. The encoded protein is CAIRRTSDYNEQFF.

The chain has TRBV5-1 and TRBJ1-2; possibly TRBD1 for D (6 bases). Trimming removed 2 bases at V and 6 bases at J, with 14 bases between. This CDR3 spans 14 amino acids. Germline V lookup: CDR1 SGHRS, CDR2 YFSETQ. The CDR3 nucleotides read TGCGCCAGCAGCTTCTCCGGGACATTGGATGGCTACACCTTC. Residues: CASSFSGTLDGYTF.

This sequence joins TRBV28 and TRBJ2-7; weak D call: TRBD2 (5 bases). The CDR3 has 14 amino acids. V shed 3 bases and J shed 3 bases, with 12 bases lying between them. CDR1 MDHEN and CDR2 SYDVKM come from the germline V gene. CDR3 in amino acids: CASSFRGLGYEQYF. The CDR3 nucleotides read TGTGCCAGCAGTTTTCGAGGGCTGGGCTACGAGCAGTACTTC.

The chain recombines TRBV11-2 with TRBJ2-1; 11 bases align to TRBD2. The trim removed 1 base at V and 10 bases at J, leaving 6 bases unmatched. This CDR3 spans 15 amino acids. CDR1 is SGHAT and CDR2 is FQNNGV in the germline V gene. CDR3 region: CASSLGLAGSLEQFF. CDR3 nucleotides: TGTGCCAGCAGCTTAGGACTAGCGGGATCATTAGAGCAGTTCTTC.

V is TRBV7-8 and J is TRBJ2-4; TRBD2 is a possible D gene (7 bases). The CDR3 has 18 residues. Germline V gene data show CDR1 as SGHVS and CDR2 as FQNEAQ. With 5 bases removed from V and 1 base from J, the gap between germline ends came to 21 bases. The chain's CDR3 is CASSGGQSGIGAKNIQYF. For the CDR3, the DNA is TGTGCCAGCAGCGGAGGACAGAGCGGGATCGGGGCCAAAAACATTCAGTACTTC.

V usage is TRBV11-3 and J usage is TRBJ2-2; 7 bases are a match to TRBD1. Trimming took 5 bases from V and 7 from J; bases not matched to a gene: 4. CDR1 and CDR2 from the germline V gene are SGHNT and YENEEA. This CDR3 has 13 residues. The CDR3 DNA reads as TGTGCCAGCAGCGGAAGGGACAGCGGGGAGCTGTTTTTT. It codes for CASSGRDSGELFF. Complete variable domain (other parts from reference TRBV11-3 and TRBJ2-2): EAGVVQSPRYKIIEKKQPVAFWCNPISGHNTLYWYLQNLGQGPELLIRYENEEAVDDSQLPKDRFSAERLKGVDSTLKIQPAELGDSAVYLCASSGRDSGELFFGEGSRLTVL.

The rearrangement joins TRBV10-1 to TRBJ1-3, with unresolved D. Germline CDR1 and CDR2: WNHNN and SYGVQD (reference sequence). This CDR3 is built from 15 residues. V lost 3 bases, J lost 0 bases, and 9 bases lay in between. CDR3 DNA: TGCGCCAGCAGTGACTCACATCGCTCTGGAAACACCATATATTTT. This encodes CASSDSHRSGNTIYF.

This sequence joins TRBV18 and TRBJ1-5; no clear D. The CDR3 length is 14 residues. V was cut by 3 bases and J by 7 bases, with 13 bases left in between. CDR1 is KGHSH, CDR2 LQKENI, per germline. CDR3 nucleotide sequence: TGTGCCAGCTCACCCCAGGTCACAGAACAGCCCCAGCATTTT. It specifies CASSPQVTEQPQHF.

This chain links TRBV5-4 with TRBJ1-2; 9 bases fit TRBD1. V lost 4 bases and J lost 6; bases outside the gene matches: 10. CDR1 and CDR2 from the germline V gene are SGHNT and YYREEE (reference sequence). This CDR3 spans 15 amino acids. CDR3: CASSTMTGGLDGYTF. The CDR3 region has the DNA TGTGCCAGCAGCACCATGACAGGGGGGCTCGATGGCTACACCTTC.

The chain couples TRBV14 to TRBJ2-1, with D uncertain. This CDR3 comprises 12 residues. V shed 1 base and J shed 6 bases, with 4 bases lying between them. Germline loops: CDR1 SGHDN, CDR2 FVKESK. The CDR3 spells CASSQGINEQFF. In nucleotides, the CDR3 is TGTGCCAGCAGCCAAGGAATCAATGAGCAGTTCTTC.

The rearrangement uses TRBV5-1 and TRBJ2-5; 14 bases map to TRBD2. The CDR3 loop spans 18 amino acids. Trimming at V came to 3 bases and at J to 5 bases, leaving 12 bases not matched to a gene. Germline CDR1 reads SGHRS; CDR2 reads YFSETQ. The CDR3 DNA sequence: TGCGCCAGCAGCTCCGGACTAGCGGGAGGACTCGTCCATGAGACCCAGTACTTC. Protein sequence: CASSSGLAGGLVHETQYF.

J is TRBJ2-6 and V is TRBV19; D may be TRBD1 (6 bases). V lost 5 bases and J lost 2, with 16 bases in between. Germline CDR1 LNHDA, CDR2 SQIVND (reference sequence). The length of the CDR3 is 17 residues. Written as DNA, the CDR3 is TGTGCCAGTAGTTCAGGGGCCCGGATGGCTGGGGCCAACGTCCTGACTTTC. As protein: CASSSGARMAGANVLTF.

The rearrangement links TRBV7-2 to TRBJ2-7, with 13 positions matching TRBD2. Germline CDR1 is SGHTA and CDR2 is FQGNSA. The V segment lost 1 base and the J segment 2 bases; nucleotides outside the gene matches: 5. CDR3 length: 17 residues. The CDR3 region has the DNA TGTGCCAGCAGCTTAGGACTAGCGGGAGGATTCCCCTACGAGCAGTACTTC. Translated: CASSLGLAGGFPYEQYF.

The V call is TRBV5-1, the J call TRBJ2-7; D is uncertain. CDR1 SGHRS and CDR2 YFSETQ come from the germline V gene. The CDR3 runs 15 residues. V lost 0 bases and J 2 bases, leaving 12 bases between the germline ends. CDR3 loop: CASSLVLANAYEQYF. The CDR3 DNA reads TGCGCCAGCAGCTTGGTTCTTGCGAACGCCTACGAGCAGTACTTC.

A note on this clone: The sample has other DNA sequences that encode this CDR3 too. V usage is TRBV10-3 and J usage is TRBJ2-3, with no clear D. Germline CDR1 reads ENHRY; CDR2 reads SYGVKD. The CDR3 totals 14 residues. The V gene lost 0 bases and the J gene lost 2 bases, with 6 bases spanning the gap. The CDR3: CAISESGSTDTQYF. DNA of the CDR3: TGTGCCATCAGTGAGTCAGGTTCCACAGATACGCAGTATTTT.

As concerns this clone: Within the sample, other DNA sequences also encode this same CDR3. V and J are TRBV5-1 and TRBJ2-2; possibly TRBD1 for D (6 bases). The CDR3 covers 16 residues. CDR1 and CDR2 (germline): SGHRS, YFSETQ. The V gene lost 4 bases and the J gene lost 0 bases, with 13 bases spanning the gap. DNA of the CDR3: TGCGCCAGCAGCCAAACAGGGATCGCGAACACCGGGGAGCTGTTTTTT. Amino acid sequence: CASSQTGIANTGELFF. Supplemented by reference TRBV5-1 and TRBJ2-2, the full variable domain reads KAGVTQTPRYLIKTRGQQVTLSCSPISGHRSVSWYQQTPGQGLQFLFEYFSETQRNKGNFPGRFSGRQFSNSRSEMNVSTLELGDSALYLCASSQTGIANTGELFFGEGSRLTVL.

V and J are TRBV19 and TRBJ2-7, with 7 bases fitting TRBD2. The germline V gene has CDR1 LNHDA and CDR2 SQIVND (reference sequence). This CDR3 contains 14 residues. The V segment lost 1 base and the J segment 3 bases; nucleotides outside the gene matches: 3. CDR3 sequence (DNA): TGTGCCAGTAGTATAGGCGGGAGTCTCTACGAGCAGTACTTC. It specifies CASSIGGSLYEQYF.

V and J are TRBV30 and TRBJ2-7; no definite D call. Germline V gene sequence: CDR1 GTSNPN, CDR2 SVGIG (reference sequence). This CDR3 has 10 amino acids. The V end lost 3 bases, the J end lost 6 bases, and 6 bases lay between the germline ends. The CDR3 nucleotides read TGTGCCTGGAGCCTAACCGAGCAGTACTTC. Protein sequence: CAWSLTEQYF.

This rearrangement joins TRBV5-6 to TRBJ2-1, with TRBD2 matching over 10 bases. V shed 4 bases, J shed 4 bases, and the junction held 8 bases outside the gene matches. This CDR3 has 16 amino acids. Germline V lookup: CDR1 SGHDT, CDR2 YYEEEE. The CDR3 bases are TGTGCCAGCAGCACAAGCGGGAGGGGCTCATACAATGAGCAGTTCTTC. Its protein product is CASSTSGRGSYNEQFF.

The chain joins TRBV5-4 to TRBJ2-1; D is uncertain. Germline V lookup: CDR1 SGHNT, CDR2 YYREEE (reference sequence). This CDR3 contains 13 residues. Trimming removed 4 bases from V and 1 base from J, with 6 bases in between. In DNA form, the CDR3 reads TGTGCCAGCAGCGCCGGTTCCTACAATGAGCAGTTCTTC. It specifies CASSAGSYNEQFF.

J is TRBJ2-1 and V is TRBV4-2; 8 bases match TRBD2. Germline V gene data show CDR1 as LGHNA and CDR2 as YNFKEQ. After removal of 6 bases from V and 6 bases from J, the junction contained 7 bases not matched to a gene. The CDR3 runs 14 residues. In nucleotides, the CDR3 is TGTGCCAGCAGTCTAGCGGGTTGGAGCAATGAGCAGTTCTTC. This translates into CASSLAGWSNEQFF.

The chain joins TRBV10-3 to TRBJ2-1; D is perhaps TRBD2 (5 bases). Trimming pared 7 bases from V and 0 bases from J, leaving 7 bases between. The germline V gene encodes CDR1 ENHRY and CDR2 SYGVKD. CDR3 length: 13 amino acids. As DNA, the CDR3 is TGTGCCATCACGAGGGACTCCTACAATGAGCAGTTCTTC. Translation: CAITRDSYNEQFF.

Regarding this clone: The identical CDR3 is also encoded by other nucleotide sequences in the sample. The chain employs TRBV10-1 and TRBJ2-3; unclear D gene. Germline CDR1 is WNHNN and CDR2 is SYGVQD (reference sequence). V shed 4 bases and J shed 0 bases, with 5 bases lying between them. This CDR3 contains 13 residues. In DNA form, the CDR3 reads TGCGCCAGCAGTGGAACTAGCACAGATACGCAGTATTTT. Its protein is CASSGTSTDTQYF.

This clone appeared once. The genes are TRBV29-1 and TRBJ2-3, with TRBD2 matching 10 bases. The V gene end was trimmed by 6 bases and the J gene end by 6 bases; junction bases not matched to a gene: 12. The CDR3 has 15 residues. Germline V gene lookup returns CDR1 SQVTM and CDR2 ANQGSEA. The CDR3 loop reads CSVGVASGRLDTQYF. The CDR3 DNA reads TGCAGCGTGGGGGTGGCTAGCGGGAGACTGGATACGCAGTATTTT.